The rows below give T cell receptor beta chains drawn from one sample of a study of CD8+CD57+ T cells in acquired aplastic anemia. A single record per CDR3 protein comes from TCRdb applying MiXCR to the reads. Here the sample spans around 200,000 distinct CDR3 sequences, 55% to 65% being singletons. The sample was sorted CD4+, CD8+, or CD8+CD57+ T cells (not recorded which) from PBMCs. These receptors all come from a human donor with aplastic anemia. CDR3s include the opening cysteine and the closing phenylalanine or tryptophan. A D gene is named only where the DNA matches it firmly. Expanded clones are given a class, and other clones once, few, many or no size at all.

>TRBJ2-7|.|few|TRBV7-2
CASSLEASRGNEQYF
TGTGCCAGCAGCTTAGAGGCCAGCCGAGGCAACGAGCAGTACTTC
>TRBJ1-1|TRBD1|many|TRBV11-3
CASSSGTGETEAFF
TGTGCCAGCAGCTCCGGGACAGGGGAAACTGAAGCTTTCTTT
>TRBJ2-6|.|.|TRBV5-1
CASSRTLSGANVLTF
TGCGCCAGCAGCCGAACACTCTCTGGGGCCAACGTCCTGACTTTC
>TRBJ2-1|TRBD1|.|TRBV7-9
CASSSNRGSYNEQFF
TGTGCCAGCAGTTCGAACAGGGGTTCTTACAATGAGCAGTTCTTC
>TRBJ2-7|TRBD2|.|TRBV20-1
CSASSAGEVYF
TGCAGTGCTAGTTCAGCGGGAGAAGTGTACTTC
>TRBJ1-3|.|few|TRBV5-1
CASSPKGPSSSGNTIYF
TGCGCCAGCAGCCCGAAGGGACCGTCGAGCTCTGGAAACACCATATATTTT
>TRBJ1-5|.|.|TRBV19
CASSMLGQPQHF
TGTGCCAGTAGTATGTTAGGTCAGCCCCAGCATTTT
>TRBJ2-1|TRBD1|.|TRBV7-9
CASSYLTGGYEQFF
TGTGCCAGCAGCTACCTCACAGGGGGCTATGAGCAGTTCTTC
>TRBJ2-5|.|.|TRBV7-6
CASSFPETQYF
TGTGCCAGCAGCTTCCCAGAGACCCAGTACTTC
>TRBJ2-3|TRBD1|.|TRBV19
CASSLRTGLDTDTQYF
TGTGCCAGCAGTCTTCGGACAGGACTGGACACAGATACGCAGTATTTT
>TRBJ2-7|TRBD1|.|TRBV5-1
CASSLEGRGTHEQYF
TGCGCCAGCAGCTTGGAGGGCAGGGGGACCCACGAGCAGTACTTC
>TRBJ2-1|.|.|TRBV7-3
CASSLVQTSYNEQFF
TGTGCCAGCAGCTTAGTTCAAACCTCCTACAATGAGCAGTTCTTC
>TRBJ2-1|TRBD2|.|TRBV10-3
CAISETSGGKSYNEQFF
TGTGCCATCAGTGAGACTAGCGGGGGGAAGTCCTACAATGAGCAGTTCTTC
>TRBJ1-4|.|.|TRBV2
CASRERRAMKEKLFF
TGTGCCAGCAGGGAACGACGGGCAATGAAGGAAAAACTGTTTTTT
>TRBJ2-6|.|.|TRBV19
CASSIIAAGANVLTF
TGTGCCAGTAGTATAATAGCGGCTGGGGCCAACGTCCTGACTTTC
>TRBJ2-1|TRBD2|.|TRBV25-1
CASSGGSGKFF
TGTGCCAGCAGTGGTGGTAGCGGGAAGTTCTTC
>TRBJ2-3|.|.|TRBV5-6
CASSFPRGGTDTQYF
TGTGCCAGCAGCTTTCCGCGCGGGGGCACAGATACGCAGTATTTT
>TRBJ2-7|.|.|TRBV5-5
CASSLAVSYEQYF
TGTGCCAGCAGCTTGGCCGTTTCCTACGAGCAGTACTTC
>TRBJ2-1|.|.|TRBV10-3
CAISVRLSSSYNEQFF
TGTGCCATCAGTGTACGACTTTCCAGCTCCTACAATGAGCAGTTCTTC
>TRBJ2-7|TRBD2|few|TRBV7-2
CASSSQLTGGSYEQYF
TGTGCCAGCAGCTCCCAGTTGACGGGAGGGTCCTACGAGCAGTACTTC
>TRBJ2-1|.|.|TRBV10-3
CAISDGDEQFF
TGTGCCATCAGTGACGGAGACGAGCAGTTCTTC
>TRBJ2-7|.|many|TRBV12-5
CASGWQGLGDEQYF
TGTGCTAGTGGTTGGCAGGGCCTCGGGGACGAGCAGTACTTC
>TRBJ2-1|TRBD2|.|TRBV10-3
CAISPSGGAYNEQFF
TGTGCCATCAGCCCTAGCGGGGGGGCCTACAATGAGCAGTTCTTC
>TRBJ1-1|TRBD1|.|TRBV10-2
CASRGQRLNTEAFF
TGCGCCAGCAGGGGACAGAGGCTGAACACTGAAGCTTTCTTT
>TRBJ1-2|.|.|TRBV10-2
CATSDGANYGYTF
TGCGCCACTTCCGACGGTGCTAACTATGGCTACACCTTC
>TRBJ2-1|TRBD2|.|TRBV24-1
CATSVPGGHEQFF
TGTGCCACCAGTGTACCGGGAGGGCATGAGCAGTTCTTC
>TRBJ2-7|TRBD2|.|TRBV5-1
CASSSPGRWGYEQYF
TGCGCCAGCAGCTCTCCCGGGAGGTGGGGCTACGAGCAGTACTTC
>TRBJ2-1|TRBD2|.|TRBV24-1
CATSDAGTSGLGGEQFF
TGTGCCACCAGTGATGCCGGGACTAGCGGGTTGGGTGGTGAGCAGTTCTTC
>TRBJ1-2|.|.|TRBV19
CASSLRTSNYGYTF
TGTGCCAGTAGTCTCCGTACCTCTAACTATGGCTACACCTTC
>TRBJ2-1|TRBD2|.|TRBV5-1
CASSAGLATNEQFF
TGCGCCAGCAGCGCCGGACTAGCGACCAATGAGCAGTTCTTC
>TRBJ1-2|.|many|TRBV14
CASSQDWTQLYYGYTF
TGTGCCAGCAGCCAAGATTGGACACAGCTGTATTATGGCTACACCTTC
>TRBJ1-2|TRBD1|once|TRBV10-3
CAVMGQTYGYAF
TGTGCCGTCATGGGACAGACCTATGGCTACGCCTTC
>TRBJ2-5|TRBD2|many|TRBV2
CASRRSGAEGTQYF
TGTGCCAGCAGGAGAAGCGGGGCTGAGGGGACCCAGTACTTC
>TRBJ1-1|.|.|TRBV10-2
CASSEFEMNTEAFF
TGCGCCAGCAGTGAGTTCGAAATGAACACTGAAGCTTTCTTT
>TRBJ2-1|.|.|TRBV20-1
CSANSGTGLTYEQFF
TGCAGTGCGAACTCCGGGACGGGCTTAACCTATGAGCAGTTCTTC
>TRBJ2-1|.|.|TRBV7-2
CASSHDYNEQFF
TGTGCCAGCAGCCACGACTACAATGAGCAGTTCTTC
>TRBJ2-7|.|.|TRBV7-2
CASSQDRHEQYF
TGTGCCAGCAGCCAAGATCGCCACGAGCAGTACTTC
>TRBJ1-1|TRBD1|many|TRBV5-1
CASSWPGGTEAFF
TGCGCCAGCAGCTGGCCAGGGGGCACTGAAGCTTTCTTT
>TRBJ2-1|.|few|TRBV4-2
CASSQGQRAASSYNEQFF
TGTGCCAGCAGCCAAGGGCAAAGGGCAGCAAGCTCCTACAATGAGCAGTTCTTC
>TRBJ2-7|TRBD2|once|TRBV10-1
CASSERRLAGGLYEQYF
TGCGCCAGCAGTGAAAGAAGGCTAGCGGGGGGCCTCTACGAGCAGTACTTC
>TRBJ2-7|.|few|TRBV19
CASSTDVWAEQYF
TGTGCCAGTAGTACCGACGTGTGGGCCGAGCAGTACTTC
>TRBJ2-2|TRBD1|.|TRBV24-1
CATSDFVTGTGGTGELFF
TGTGCCACCAGTGATTTCGTCACGGGGACAGGGGGCACCGGGGAGCTGTTTTTT
>TRBJ2-5|.|.|TRBV20-1
CSANGGPQETQYF
TGCAGTGCGAACGGGGGACCTCAAGAGACCCAGTACTTC
>TRBJ1-5|.|many|TRBV2
CASSDGRGHQPQHF
TGTGCCAGCAGTGACGGCAGGGGCCATCAGCCCCAGCATTTT
>TRBJ1-1|.|few|TRBV10-3
CAISPGTKNTEAFF
TGTGCCATCAGTCCCGGGACAAAGAACACTGAAGCTTTCTTT
>TRBJ2-1|.|.|TRBV15
CATSRGMTAYNEQFF
TGTGCCACCAGCAGAGGGATGACGGCCTACAATGAGCAGTTCTTC
>TRBJ2-1|.|.|TRBV12-3/TRBV12-4
CASSWTGGSYNEQFF
TGTGCCAGCAGTTGGACTGGGGGCTCCTACAATGAGCAGTTCTTC
>TRBJ1-6|.|many|TRBV2
CASSEPAVFPNSPLHF
TGTGCCAGCAGCGAACCGGCAGTTTTTCCTAATTCACCCCTCCACTTT
>TRBJ2-7|TRBD2|.|TRBV24-1
CATSAGGSYEQYF
TGTGCCACCAGTGCGGGAGGGTCCTACGAGCAGTACTTC
>TRBJ1-2|.|few|TRBV20-1
CSARRVGSANYGYTF
TGCAGTGCCCGAAGGGTGGGCTCAGCTAACTATGGCTACACCTTC
>TRBJ2-2|.|.|TRBV24-1
CATSDRTAGTGELFF
TGTGCCACCAGTGACCGGACAGCCGGCACCGGGGAGCTGTTTTTT
>TRBJ1-4|.|.|TRBV2
CASSDTRIEELFF
TGTGCCAGCAGTGACACAAGAATCGAAGAACTGTTTTTT